This T cell receptor (beta chain) comes out of a study of Graves' ophthalmopathy and Graves' hyperthyroidism. Amplifying from RNA transcripts, the study obtained TCR beta CDR3 regions. The authors performed first-round RT-PCR with HTBI primers and then a second-round multiplex PCR. TCRdb redid the calling of the multiplex PCR reads with MiXCR, one entry per CDR3 protein. The table shows roughly 410,000 distinct CDR3 sequences, with 15% to 19% occurring only once. With regard to this clonotype: Its antigen is as yet unknown.

Isolation of PBMCs was performed using 9 to 10 ml of fresh peripheral blood. Trimming pared 5 bases from V and 1 base from J, leaving 11 bases between. CDR1 and CDR2 (germline): MNHEY, SVGAGI. This CDR3 is built from 14 residues. Whole-study results and caveats: Most expanded clonotypes from thyroid (those above 0.001 frequency) were also found in blood. Discrimination between ophthalmopathy and stable hyperthyroidism by a 13-signature model showed 85% to 90% sensitivity and about 84% specificity.

This TCR was sampled from a woman aged 18-29 years with stable Graves' hyperthyroidism. Material for sequencing was peripheral blood. The chain joins TRBV6-5 to TRBJ2-5, with D perhaps matching TRBD2 (7 bases). In DNA, the CDR3 is TGTGCCAGCAGTAACGGGGGGCTCCAAGAGACCCAGTACTTC. Encoded protein: CASSNGGLQETQYF.